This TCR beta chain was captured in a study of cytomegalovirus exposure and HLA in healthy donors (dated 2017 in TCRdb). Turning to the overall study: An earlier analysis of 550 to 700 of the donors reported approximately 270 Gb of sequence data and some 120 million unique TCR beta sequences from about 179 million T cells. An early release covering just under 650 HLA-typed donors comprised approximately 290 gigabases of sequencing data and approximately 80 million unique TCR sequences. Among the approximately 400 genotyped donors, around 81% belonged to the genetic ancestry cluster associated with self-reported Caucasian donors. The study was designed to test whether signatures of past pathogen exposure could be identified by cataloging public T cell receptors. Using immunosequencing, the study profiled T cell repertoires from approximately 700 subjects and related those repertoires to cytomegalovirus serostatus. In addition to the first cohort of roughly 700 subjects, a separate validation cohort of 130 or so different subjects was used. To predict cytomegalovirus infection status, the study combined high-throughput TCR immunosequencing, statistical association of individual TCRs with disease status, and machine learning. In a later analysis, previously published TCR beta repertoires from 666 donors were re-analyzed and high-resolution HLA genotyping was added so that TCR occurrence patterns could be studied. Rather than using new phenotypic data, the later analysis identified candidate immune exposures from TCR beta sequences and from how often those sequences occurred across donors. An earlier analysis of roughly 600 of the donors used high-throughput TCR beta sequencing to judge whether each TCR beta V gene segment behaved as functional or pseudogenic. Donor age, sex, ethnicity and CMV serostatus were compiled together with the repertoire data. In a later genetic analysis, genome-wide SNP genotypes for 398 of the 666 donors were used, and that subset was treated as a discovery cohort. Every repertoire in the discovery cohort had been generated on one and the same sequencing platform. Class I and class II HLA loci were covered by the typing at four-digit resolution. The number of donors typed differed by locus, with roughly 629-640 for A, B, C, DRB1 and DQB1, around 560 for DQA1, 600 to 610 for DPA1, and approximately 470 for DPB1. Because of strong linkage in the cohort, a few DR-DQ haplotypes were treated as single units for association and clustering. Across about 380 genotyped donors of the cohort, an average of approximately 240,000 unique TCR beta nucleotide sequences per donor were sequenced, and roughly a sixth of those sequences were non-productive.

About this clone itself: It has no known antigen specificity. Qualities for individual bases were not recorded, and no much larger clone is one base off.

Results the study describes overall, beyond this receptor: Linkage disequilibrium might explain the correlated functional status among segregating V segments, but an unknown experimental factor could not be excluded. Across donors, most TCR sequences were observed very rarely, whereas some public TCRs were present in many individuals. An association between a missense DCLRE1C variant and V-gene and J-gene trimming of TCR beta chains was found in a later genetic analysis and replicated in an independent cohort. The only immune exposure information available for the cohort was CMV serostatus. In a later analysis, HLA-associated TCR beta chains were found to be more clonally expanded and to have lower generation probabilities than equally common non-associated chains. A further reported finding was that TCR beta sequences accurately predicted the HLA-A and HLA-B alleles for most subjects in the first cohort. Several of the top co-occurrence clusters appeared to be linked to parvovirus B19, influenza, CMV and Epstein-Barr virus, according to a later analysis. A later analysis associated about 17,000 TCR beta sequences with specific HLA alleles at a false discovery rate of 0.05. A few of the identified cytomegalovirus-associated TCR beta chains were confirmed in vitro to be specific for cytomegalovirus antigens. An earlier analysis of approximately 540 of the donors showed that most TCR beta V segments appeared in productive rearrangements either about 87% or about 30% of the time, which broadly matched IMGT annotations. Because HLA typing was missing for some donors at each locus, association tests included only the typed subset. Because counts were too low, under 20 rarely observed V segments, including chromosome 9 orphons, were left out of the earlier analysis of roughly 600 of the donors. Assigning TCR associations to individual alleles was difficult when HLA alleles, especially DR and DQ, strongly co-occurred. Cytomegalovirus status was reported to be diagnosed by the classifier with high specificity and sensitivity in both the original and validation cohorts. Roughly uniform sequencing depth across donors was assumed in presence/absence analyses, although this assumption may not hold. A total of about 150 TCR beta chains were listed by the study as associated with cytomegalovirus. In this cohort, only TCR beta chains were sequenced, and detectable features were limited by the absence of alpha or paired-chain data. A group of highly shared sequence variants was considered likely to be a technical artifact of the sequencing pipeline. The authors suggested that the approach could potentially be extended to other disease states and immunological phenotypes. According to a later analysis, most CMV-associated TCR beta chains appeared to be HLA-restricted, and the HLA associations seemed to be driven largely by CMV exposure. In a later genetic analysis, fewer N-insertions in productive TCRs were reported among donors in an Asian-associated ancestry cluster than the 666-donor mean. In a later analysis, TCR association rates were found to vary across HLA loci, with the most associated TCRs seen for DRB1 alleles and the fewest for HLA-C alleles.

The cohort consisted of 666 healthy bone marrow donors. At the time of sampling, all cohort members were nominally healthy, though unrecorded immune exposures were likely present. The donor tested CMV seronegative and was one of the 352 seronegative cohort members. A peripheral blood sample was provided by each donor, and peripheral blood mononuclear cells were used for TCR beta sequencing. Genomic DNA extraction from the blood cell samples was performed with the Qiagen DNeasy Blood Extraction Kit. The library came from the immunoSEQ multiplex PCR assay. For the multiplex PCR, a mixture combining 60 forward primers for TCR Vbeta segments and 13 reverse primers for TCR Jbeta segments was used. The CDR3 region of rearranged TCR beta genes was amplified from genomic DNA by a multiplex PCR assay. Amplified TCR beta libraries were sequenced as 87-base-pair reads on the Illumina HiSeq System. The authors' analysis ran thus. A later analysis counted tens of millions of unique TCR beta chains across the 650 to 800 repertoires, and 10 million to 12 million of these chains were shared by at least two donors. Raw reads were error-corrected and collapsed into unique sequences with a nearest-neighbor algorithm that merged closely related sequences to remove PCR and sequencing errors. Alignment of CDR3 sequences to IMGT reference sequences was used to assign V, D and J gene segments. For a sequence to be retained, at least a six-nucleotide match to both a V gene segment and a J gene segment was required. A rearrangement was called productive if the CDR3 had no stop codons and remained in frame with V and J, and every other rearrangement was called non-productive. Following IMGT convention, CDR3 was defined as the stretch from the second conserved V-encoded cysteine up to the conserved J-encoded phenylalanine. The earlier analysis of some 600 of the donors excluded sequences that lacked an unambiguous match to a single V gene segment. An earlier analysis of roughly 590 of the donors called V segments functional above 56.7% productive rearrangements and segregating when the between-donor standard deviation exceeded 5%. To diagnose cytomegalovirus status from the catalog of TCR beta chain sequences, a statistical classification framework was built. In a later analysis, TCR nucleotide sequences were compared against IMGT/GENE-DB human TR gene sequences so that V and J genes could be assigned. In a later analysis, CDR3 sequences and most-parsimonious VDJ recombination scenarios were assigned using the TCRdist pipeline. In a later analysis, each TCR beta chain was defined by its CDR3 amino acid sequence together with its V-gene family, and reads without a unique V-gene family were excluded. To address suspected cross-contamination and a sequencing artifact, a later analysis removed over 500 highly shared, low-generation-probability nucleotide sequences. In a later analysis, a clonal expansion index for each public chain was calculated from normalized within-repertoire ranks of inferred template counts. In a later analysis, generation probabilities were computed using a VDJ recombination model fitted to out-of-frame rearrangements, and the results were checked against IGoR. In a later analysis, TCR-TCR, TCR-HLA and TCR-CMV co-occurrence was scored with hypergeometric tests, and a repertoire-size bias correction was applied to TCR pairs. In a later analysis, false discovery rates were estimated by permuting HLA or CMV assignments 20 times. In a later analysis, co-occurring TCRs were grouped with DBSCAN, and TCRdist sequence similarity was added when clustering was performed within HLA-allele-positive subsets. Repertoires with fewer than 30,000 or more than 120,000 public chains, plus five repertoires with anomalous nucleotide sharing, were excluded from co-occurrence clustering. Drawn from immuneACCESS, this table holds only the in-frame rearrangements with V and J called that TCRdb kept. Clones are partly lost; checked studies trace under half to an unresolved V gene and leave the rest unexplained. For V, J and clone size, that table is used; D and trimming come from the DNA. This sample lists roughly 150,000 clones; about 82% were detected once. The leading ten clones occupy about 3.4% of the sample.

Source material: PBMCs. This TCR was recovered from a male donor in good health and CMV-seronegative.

The CDR3 is CASSQDNLAGSDTQYF. The sequenced DNA is TGCGCCAGCAGCCAAGATAATCTAGCGGGATCAGATACGCAGTATTTT. Recombination joined TRBV4-3 with TRBJ2-3; the central 9 bases match TRBD2. CDR1 LGHNA and CDR2 YSLEER were looked up in the germline V gene. Including the terminal cysteine and phenylalanine, the CDR3 comprises 16 residues. Here the CDR3 DNA is all that survives: 48 bases in frame from base 1. The germline V end is reduced by 0 bases and the J end by 4 bases; junction bases left unmatched: 5.